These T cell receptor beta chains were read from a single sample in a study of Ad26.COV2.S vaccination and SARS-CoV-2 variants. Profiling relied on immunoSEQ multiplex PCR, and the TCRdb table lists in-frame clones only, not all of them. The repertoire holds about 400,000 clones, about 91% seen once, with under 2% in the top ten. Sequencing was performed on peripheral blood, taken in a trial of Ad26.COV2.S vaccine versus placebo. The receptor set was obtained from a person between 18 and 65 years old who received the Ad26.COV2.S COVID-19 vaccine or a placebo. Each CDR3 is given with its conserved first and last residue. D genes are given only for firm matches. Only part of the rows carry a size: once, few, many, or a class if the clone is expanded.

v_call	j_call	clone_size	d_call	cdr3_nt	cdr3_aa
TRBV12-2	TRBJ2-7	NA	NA	TGTGCAAGTCGCTTAGTATCCTACGAGCAGTACTTC	CASRLVSYEQYF
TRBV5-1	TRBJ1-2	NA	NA	TGCGCCAGCAGCTTGGACAGGGCGGGCTATGGCTACACCTTC	CASSLDRAGYGYTF
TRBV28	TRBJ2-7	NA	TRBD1	TGTGCCAGCAGTTTATGGGGGACAGGGACAGGTTACGAGCAGTACTTC	CASSLWGTGTGYEQYF
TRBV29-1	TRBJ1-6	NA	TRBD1	TGCAGCGCCCGAGGTGGACAGGGGGCTAATTCACCCCTCCACTTT	CSARGGQGANSPLHF
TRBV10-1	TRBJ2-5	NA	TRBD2	TGCGCCAGCAGTGAACCCGCAAGCGGGACTTTTCAAGAGACCCAGTACTTC	CASSEPASGTFQETQYF
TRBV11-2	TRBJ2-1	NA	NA	TGTGCCAGCAGCTTATACCGGGAGCAGTTCTTC	CASSLYREQFF
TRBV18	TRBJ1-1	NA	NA	TGTGCCAGCTCCGCGGGCCAAGGCACTGAAGCTTTCTTT	CASSAGQGTEAFF
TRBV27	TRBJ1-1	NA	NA	TGTGCCAGCAGTAACACAGGGATTATGAACACTGAAGCTTTCTTT	CASSNTGIMNTEAFF
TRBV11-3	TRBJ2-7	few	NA	TGTGCCAGCAGCTTCGGGTTCCCGGGACGGACATCCTACGAGCAGTACTTC	CASSFGFPGRTSYEQYF
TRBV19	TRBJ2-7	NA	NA	TGTGCCAGTAGTATCGGTTCAGGTTCATCTCGCTACGAGCAGTACTTC	CASSIGSGSSRYEQYF
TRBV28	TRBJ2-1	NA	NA	TGTGCCAGCAGTTTAATTTATGAGCAGTTCTTC	CASSLIYEQFF
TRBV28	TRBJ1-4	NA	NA	TGTGCCAGCAGTGGCCCCGGAGGGGCGGACCGTGAAAAACTGTTTTTT	CASSGPGGADREKLFF
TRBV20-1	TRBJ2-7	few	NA	TGCAGTGCTACTGAAGGGTCCTACGAGCAGTACTTC	CSATEGSYEQYF
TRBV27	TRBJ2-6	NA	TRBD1	TGTGCCAGCAGTACTGCCCGGCAGGGGGCCCCTGGGGCCAACGTCCTGACTTTC	CASSTARQGAPGANVLTF
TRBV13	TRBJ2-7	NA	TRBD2	TGTGCCAGCAGCCAGGGACTAGAGAGGAACGAGCAGTACTTC	CASSQGLERNEQYF
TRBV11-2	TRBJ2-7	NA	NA	TGTGCCAGCAGCTCTTTCCACGGGGAGCATGAGCAGTACTTC	CASSSFHGEHEQYF
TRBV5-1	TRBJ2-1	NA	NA	TGCGCCAGCAGCAGGGACAATGAGCAGTTCTTC	CASSRDNEQFF
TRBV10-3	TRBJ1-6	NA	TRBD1	TGTGCCATCGGGGACAGGGAGGGCTCACCCCTCCACTTT	CAIGDREGSPLHF
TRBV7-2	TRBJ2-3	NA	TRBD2	TGTGCCAGCAGACCCCGGGCGGGAGGTTCAGATACGCAGTATTTT	CASRPRAGGSDTQYF
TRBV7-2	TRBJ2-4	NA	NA	TGTGCCAGCAGCTTGGAAGGGGCAGCCAAAAACATTCAGTACTTC	CASSLEGAAKNIQYF
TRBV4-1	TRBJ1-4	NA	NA	TGCGCCAGCAGCCAAGACGGGGGGTCAGGGGAAAAACTGTTTTTT	CASSQDGGSGEKLFF
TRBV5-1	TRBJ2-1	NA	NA	TGCGCCAGCAGCTTGACAGGGTCGGGCAATGAGCAGTTCTTC	CASSLTGSGNEQFF
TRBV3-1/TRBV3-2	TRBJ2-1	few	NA	TGTGCCAGCAGCCAAGACAATCGGAGGGGGGAGCAGTTCTTC	CASSQDNRRGEQFF
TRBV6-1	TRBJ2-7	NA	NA	TGTGCCAGCAGTGAACGCCCGGGCTACGAGCAGTACTTC	CASSERPGYEQYF
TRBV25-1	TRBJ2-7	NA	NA	TGTGCCAGCAGTGAATACGGAGGGTCGCGGGAGCAGTACTTC	CASSEYGGSREQYF
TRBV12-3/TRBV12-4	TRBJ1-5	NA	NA	TGTGCCAGCAGTTTAGGCATAAGTCAGCCCCAGCATTTT	CASSLGISQPQHF
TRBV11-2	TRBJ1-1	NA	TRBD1	TGTGCCAGCAGTCAGGGGGGTTCCACTGAAGCTTTCTTT	CASSQGGSTEAFF
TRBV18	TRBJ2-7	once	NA	TGTGCCAGCTCACTAGCCGGGGCCGGGGTCGAGCAGTACTTC	CASSLAGAGVEQYF
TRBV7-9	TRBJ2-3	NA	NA	TGTGCCAGCAGCTTAGTGGAGCCGGGGAGCACAGATACGCAGTATTTT	CASSLVEPGSTDTQYF
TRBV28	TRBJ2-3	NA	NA	TGTGCCAGCAGTCCTCCAAGGGACATTGATACAGATACGCAGTATTTT	CASSPPRDIDTDTQYF
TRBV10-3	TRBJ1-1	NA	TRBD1	TGTGCCATCAGTGGGATACAGGGGGTGAACACTGAAGCTTTCTTT	CAISGIQGVNTEAFF
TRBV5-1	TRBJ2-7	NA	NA	TGCGCCAGCAGCTTGCTGCAGGGAGACGAGCAGTACTTC	CASSLLQGDEQYF
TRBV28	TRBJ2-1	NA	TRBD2	TGTGCCAGCAGCCAGGGACTAGCTAGATCGGGTGAGCAGTTCTTC	CASSQGLARSGEQFF
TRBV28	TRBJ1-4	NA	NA	TGTGCCAGCAGCCTCTCCGACATCGGTGAAAAACTGTTTTTT	CASSLSDIGEKLFF
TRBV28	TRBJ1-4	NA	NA	TGTGCCAGCAGGGCCAGTACTATTGAAAAACTGTTTTTT	CASRASTIEKLFF
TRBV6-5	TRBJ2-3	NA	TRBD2	TGTGCCAGCAGTTACCTCGGGCGGGAGGACACAGATACGCAGTATTTT	CASSYLGREDTDTQYF
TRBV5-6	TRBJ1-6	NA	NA	TGTGCCAGCAGCTCTCAAGGGACGGAGTATAATTCACCCCTCCACTTT	CASSSQGTEYNSPLHF
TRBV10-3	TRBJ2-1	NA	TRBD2	TGTGCCATCAGTGCTAGCGGGAGGGGGAATGAGCAGTTCTTC	CAISASGRGNEQFF
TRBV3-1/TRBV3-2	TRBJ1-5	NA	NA	TGTGCCAGCAGCCAAGGGATCGGGAACAATCAGCCCCAGCATTTT	CASSQGIGNNQPQHF
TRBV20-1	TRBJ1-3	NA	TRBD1	TGCAGTGCTAGTAAGGGGGCGGGTGGAAACACCATATATTTT	CSASKGAGGNTIYF
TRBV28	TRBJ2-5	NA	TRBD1	TGTGCCAGCAGTGTCCCTCCCGGGACAGGGGGAATTACGGAGACCCAGTACTTC	CASSVPPGTGGITETQYF
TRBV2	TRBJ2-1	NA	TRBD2	TGTGCCAGCACCCTTGGACTAGCGGGAGGGCCCGGTGAGCAGTTCTTC	CASTLGLAGGPGEQFF
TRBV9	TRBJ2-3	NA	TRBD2	TGTGCCAGCAGCGTAGAGGGCGGGAGGGTCACAGATACGCAGTATTTT	CASSVEGGRVTDTQYF